This entry lists 14 T cell receptor beta chains sequenced from one sample in a study of T-cell reconstitution after alpha-beta-depleted transplantation in children. Preparing the TCRbeta library involved the use of unique molecular identifiers. TCRdb processed the PCR reads anew with MiXCR; each CDR3 protein has one entry. The sample carries 500,000 to 750,000 distinct CDR3 sequences, more than 20% recorded once. This specimen was PBMCs, taken before TCRalphabeta/CD19-depleted stem cell transplant. All receptors derive from a boy in the first two years of life with Wiskott-Aldrich syndrome, due to receive a stem cell transplant.

A word on this clonotype: Being one base from a much bigger clone, this may be a read error. V usage is TRBV29-1 and J usage is TRBJ2-1; D unresolved. The germline V gene has CDR1 SQVTM and CDR2 ANQGSEA. Trimming removed 4 bases at V and 6 bases at J, with 10 bases between. The length of the CDR3 is 12 residues. The CDR3 DNA is TGCAGCGTTGGGGTCGGGTCCAATGAGCAGTTCTTC. Translation: CSVGVGSNEQFF.

This clonotype has more than one count but fewer than ten. DNA for the CDR3: TGCGCCAGCAGCCCACGTGAGGGTTTAAGGCGCACTGAAGCTTTCTTT. Residues: CASSPREGLRRTEAFF. V usage is TRBV5-1 and J usage is TRBJ1-1; D is unclear. V was trimmed by 4 bases and J by 4 bases, leaving 20 bases between them. Per germline, CDR1 SGHRS and CDR2 YFSETQ. The CDR3 loop spans 16 amino acids.

V and J are TRBV29-1 and TRBJ2-1; 7 nucleotides match TRBD1. Germline CDR1 is SQVTM and CDR2 is ANQGSEA. The J segment lost 2 bases and the V segment lost 6 bases, leaving 7 bases of the junction unmatched. The CDR3 sequence is 14 residues long. The CDR3 here is CSVSAQGAYNEQFF. DNA for the CDR3: TGCAGCGTCTCGGCGCAGGGGGCCTACAATGAGCAGTTCTTC.

The J gene is TRBJ1-5, the V gene TRBV12-3 or TRBV12-4; TRBD1 is a possible D gene (5 bases). The germline V and J ends were trimmed by 5 bases and 2 bases, with 16 bases remaining between them. CDR3 size: 16 residues. CDR3 region: CASSPGGGVGNQPQHF. The DNA for the CDR3 is TGTGCCAGCAGTCCCGGGGGTGGAGTGGGCAATCAGCCCCAGCATTTT.

The V gene is TRBV29-1, the J gene TRBJ2-5; weak D call: TRBD2 (6 bases). The CDR3 has 12 residues. CDR1 is SQVTM, CDR2 ANQGSEA, per germline. The V end was cut by 1 base, the J end by 3 bases, with 6 bases between. The CDR3 sequence: CSVEGLEETQYF. CDR3 in DNA: TGCAGCGTTGAAGGACTAGAAGAGACCCAGTACTTC.

The chain is built from TRBV4-1 and TRBJ2-7; a possible D gene is TRBD1 (6 bases). The CDR3 has 15 amino acids. Trimming shortened V by 0 bases and J by 3 bases, and 12 bases separated the two germline ends. Germline-derived CDR1 and CDR2 are MGHRA and YSYEKL. CDR3 sequence reads: CASSQEPVTGYEQYF. For the CDR3, the DNA is TGCGCCAGCAGCCAAGAACCTGTGACAGGCTACGAGCAGTACTTC.

This clonotype showed up just a few times. The V gene is TRBV5-1, the J gene TRBJ2-3; D gene unclear. This CDR3 comprises 16 residues. CDR1 is SGHRS and CDR2 is YFSETQ in the germline V gene. V gave up 3 bases and J gave up 4 bases, with 18 bases separating them. The CDR3 nucleotides are TGCGCCAGCAGCTCCGGCTTCGTGGAGAATTCAGATACGCAGTATTTT. It yields the protein CASSSGFVENSDTQYF.

This chain uses TRBV20-1 with TRBJ2-1; the D gene is possibly TRBD2 (5 bases). This CDR3 is 14 amino acids long. From germline, CDR1 is DFQATT and CDR2 SNEGSKA (reference sequence). V was trimmed by 6 bases and J by 0 bases, leaving 12 bases between them. DNA of the CDR3: TGCAGTGCGCACGGGGTGAGCTCCTACAATGAGCAGTTCTTC. Translating it yields CSAHGVSSYNEQFF.

The V call is TRBV4-2, the J call TRBJ1-3; D might be TRBD1 (6 bases). Trimming removed 0 bases at V and 2 bases at J, with 11 bases between. This CDR3 region has 16 residues. Germline V gene lookup returns CDR1 LGHNA and CDR2 YNFKEQ. The CDR3 nucleotides read TGTGCCAGCAGCCAAGAGTTTAGGGGGACTGGAAACACCATATATTTT. Translation gives CASSQEFRGTGNTIYF.

This sequence joins TRBV2 and TRBJ2-1; 9 nucleotides align to TRBD2. J lost 6 bases, V lost 6 bases, and 9 bases had no gene match. Germline CDR1 reads SNHLY; CDR2 reads FYNNEI. This CDR3 spans 15 amino acids. For the CDR3, the DNA is TGTGCCAGCAGACCCCTAGCGGGAACAGGCAATGAGCAGTTCTTC. Amino acids: CASRPLAGTGNEQFF.

J is TRBJ2-7 and V is TRBV5-1; a possible D gene is TRBD2 (7 bases). Germline loops: CDR1 SGHRS, CDR2 YFSETQ. The CDR3 totals 15 residues. With 0 bases removed from V and 3 bases from J, the gap between germline ends came to 13 bases. The CDR3 sequence is CASSLAGGRGYEQYF. CDR3 in DNA: TGCGCCAGCAGCTTGGCGGGAGGCAGGGGCTACGAGCAGTACTTC.

This clonotype turned up a few times. The V call is TRBV5-1, the J call TRBJ2-7, with D unclear. The CDR3 contains 14 residues. Per the germline V gene, CDR1 is SGHRS and CDR2 is YFSETQ. The V end lost 2 bases, the J end lost 0 bases, and 9 bases lay between the germline ends. In DNA form, the CDR3 reads TGCGCCAGCAGCTTTGACTTTTACTCCTACGAGCAGTACTTC. Protein product: CASSFDFYSYEQYF. The full variable domain, completed using reference TRBV5-1 and TRBJ2-7, is KAGVTQTPRYLIKTRGQQVTLSCSPISGHRSVSWYQQTPGQGLQFLFEYFSETQRNKGNFPGRFSGRQFSNSRSEMNVSTLELGDSALYLCASSFDFYSYEQYFGPGTRLTVT.

This clonotype was found a few times. CDR3 bases: TGCGCCAGCAGCCAAGAGGGGGGGCTCATACAGCCCCAGCATTTT. Protein product: CASSQEGGLIQPQHF. This chain connects TRBV4-1 to TRBJ1-5; a weak D match, TRBD1 (6 bases). V lost 0 bases to trimming and J lost 7 bases, with 13 bases between them. Germline V lookup: CDR1 MGHRA, CDR2 YSYEKL. The CDR3 is 15 residues long.

This clonotype was seen a few times. The chain has TRBV5-1 and TRBJ1-4; maybe TRBD1 (5 bases). CDR1 and CDR2 from the germline V gene are SGHRS and YFSETQ. The V end lost 1 base, the J end lost 3 bases, and 10 bases lay between the germline ends. The CDR3 covers 15 residues. CDR3 loop: CASSLNGGSNEKLFF. CDR3 nucleotide sequence: TGCGCCAGCAGCTTGAATGGGGGTTCTAATGAAAAACTGTTTTTT.